Listed here are 29 T cell receptor beta chains from one sample, sequenced in a study of blood T cell repertoires in COVID-19. Sequenced by immunoSEQ multiplex PCR; TCRdb stores in-frame clones only, minus some. The sample yields roughly 190,000 clones, roughly three quarters seen once. Sequencing was done on a sample of peripheral blood. These receptors came from a woman between 50 and 59 years old with active or convalescent COVID-19.

This chain uses TRBV3-1 (or the pseudogene TRBV3-2) with TRBJ1-6, with TRBD1 matching over 8 bases. V shed 8 bases and J 8 bases; nucleotides not matched to a gene: 8. The CDR3 covers 14 residues. CDR1 is LGHDT and CDR2 is YNNKEL in the germline V gene (reference sequence). This CDR3 is CASSRTGRDSPLHF. CDR3 nucleotide sequence: TGTGCCAGCTCAAGGACAGGGAGGGATTCACCCCTCCACTTT.

The chain recombines TRBV5-1 with TRBJ1-1, with TRBD1 identical over 10 bases. Trimming took 4 bases from V and 4 from J; bases not matched to a gene: 19. Germline V gives CDR1 SGHRS, CDR2 YFSETQ. The CDR3 is 19 amino acids. The CDR3 loop reads CASSPSGDRGSRSFTEAFF. The CDR3 nucleotides are TGCGCCAGCAGCCCCTCGGGGGACAGGGGTTCCCGTTCTTTCACTGAAGCTTTCTTT.

V gene TRBV7-2 combines with J gene TRBJ1-2; D perhaps matches TRBD1 (6 bases). From germline, CDR1 is SGHTA and CDR2 FQGNSA. The CDR3 length is 14 residues. With 5 bases removed from V and 5 bases from J, the gap between germline ends came to 15 bases. CDR3: CASSPYRTEYGYTF. CDR3 DNA sequence: TGTGCCAGCAGCCCATACAGGACAGAGTATGGCTACACCTTC.

This clone was seen only a few times. This chain joins TRBV4-3 and TRBJ1-3; no clear D gene. CDR3 length equals 20 residues. V was clipped by 0 bases and J by 0 bases, with 21 bases between them. Germline V gives CDR1 LGHNA, CDR2 YSLEER. CDR3 in DNA: TGCGCCAGCAGCCAAGATCGAGCTGTTGTCGGTGCGAACTCTGGAAACACCATATATTTT. Translation: CASSQDRAVVGANSGNTIYF.

The rearrangement joins TRBV5-1 to TRBJ1-1; D is possibly TRBD1 (5 bases). Germline CDR1 is SGHRS and CDR2 is YFSETQ. V lost 4 bases to trimming and J lost 0 bases, with 13 bases between them. This CDR3 has 15 residues. CDR3 residues: CASSLAGLLNTEAFF. The DNA of the CDR3 is TGCGCCAGCAGCCTGGCGGGACTTTTGAACACTGAAGCTTTCTTT. Full variable domain (remainder filled in from reference TRBV5-1 and TRBJ1-1): KAGVTQTPRYLIKTRGQQVTLSCSPISGHRSVSWYQQTPGQGLQFLFEYFSETQRNKGNFPGRFSGRQFSNSRSEMNVSTLELGDSALYLCASSLAGLLNTEAFFGQGTRLTVV.

The genes are TRBV27 and TRBJ1-1; perhaps TRBD1 as D (5 bases). This CDR3 spans 14 amino acids. V lost 3 bases to trimming and J lost 2 bases, with 10 bases between them. Germline CDR1 reads MNHEY; CDR2 reads SMNVEV (reference sequence). Here the CDR3 DNA reads TGTGCCAGCAGTTTTCGACAGCCAAACACTGAAGCTTTCTTT. Its protein is CASSFRQPNTEAFF.

The chain employs TRBV29-1 and TRBJ1-2, with 7 bases that match TRBD1. The V gene's germline CDR1 is SQVTM and CDR2 ANQGSEA. V dropped 8 bases and J dropped 4; count of bases not matched to a gene: 10. The CDR3 totals 13 residues. The CDR3 nucleotides are TGCAGCTCTATCACAGGGGACGGCTATGGCTACACCTTC. Translating gives CSSITGDGYGYTF.

The V and J genes are TRBV20-1 and TRBJ2-3, with no clear D. Germline values: CDR1 DFQATT, CDR2 SNEGSKA (reference sequence). CDR3 length: 11 residues. The V and J ends lost 2 bases and 4 bases respectively, with 4 bases between them. The CDR3 bases are TGCAGTGCTAGATTCGCAGATACGCAGTATTTT. Protein: CSARFADTQYF.

CDR3 in amino acids: CAISLDPSNQPQHF. Written as DNA, the CDR3 is TGTGCCATCAGCCTAGACCCTAGCAATCAGCCCCAGCATTTT. The chain carries TRBV10-3 and TRBJ1-5; no clear D. V was shortened by 6 bases and J by 0 bases, with 9 bases between the two germline ends. CDR1 and CDR2 (germline): ENHRY, SYGVKD. The length of the CDR3 is 14 residues.

This clone was counted once. This chain connects TRBV5-6 to TRBJ1-1, with 7 bases identical to TRBD1. This CDR3 region has 15 residues. CDR1 is SGHDT, CDR2 YYEEEE, per germline. The V segment lost 0 bases and the J segment 1 base; nucleotides outside the gene matches: 3. The CDR3 DNA sequence: TGTGCCAGCAGCTTGGGAAGGGGGCGGAACACTGAAGCTTTCTTT. Translated, it gives CASSLGRGRNTEAFF.

This clone was seen only a few times. The chain joins TRBV7-2 to TRBJ2-1, with D possibly being TRBD2 (5 bases). From germline, CDR1 is SGHTA and CDR2 FQGNSA. This CDR3 region has 15 residues. Trimming left V 7 bases short and J 7 bases short, with 20 bases between. The CDR3 region has the DNA TGTGCCAGCAACGACTTCCTTAATTCGGGGAATGAGCAGTTCTTC. Translation: CASNDFLNSGNEQFF.

V is TRBV9 and J is TRBJ2-1, with TRBD2 matching 7 bases. With V trimmed by 3 bases and J by 1 base, 7 bases remained unmatched. The V gene's germline CDR1 is SGDLS and CDR2 YYNGEE. CDR3 length: 16 residues. CDR3 sequence: CASSAAQRGSYNEQFF. The DNA of the CDR3 is TGTGCCAGCAGCGCCGCCCAGCGGGGATCCTACAATGAGCAGTTCTTC.

The J gene is TRBJ2-2, the V gene TRBV10-3; D might be TRBD1 (5 bases). This CDR3 spans 13 amino acids. Trimming took 3 bases from V and 6 from J, leaving 8 bases between them. Germline CDR1 reads ENHRY; CDR2 reads SYGVKD. CDR3 nucleotide sequence: TGTGCCATCAGTGAACAGGAAGCCGGGGAGCTGTTTTTT. It encodes CAISEQEAGELFF.

This chain joins TRBV5-1 and TRBJ2-5; 8 bases are shared with TRBD2. V lost 4 bases to trimming and J lost 2 bases; unmatched junction nucleotides: 7. This CDR3 contains 15 residues. Germline CDR1 reads SGHRS; CDR2 reads YFSETQ. The CDR3 region is CASSQILAEQETQYF. The CDR3 bases are TGCGCCAGCAGCCAGATACTAGCGGAGCAAGAGACCCAGTACTTC.

The chain couples TRBV7-2 to TRBJ2-3; TRBD2 agrees at 9 bases. This CDR3 region has 15 residues. The V and J ends lost 1 base and 4 bases, in that order; junction bases with no gene match: 3. CDR1 is SGHTA and CDR2 is FQGNSA in the germline V gene. In nucleotides, the CDR3 is TGTGCCAGCAGCTTAGACGCGGGGGGGCCAGATACGCAGTATTTT. Translation: CASSLDAGGPDTQYF. The full variable domain, rest sourced from reference TRBV7-2 and TRBJ2-3, is GAGVSQSPSNKVTEKGKDVELRCDPISGHTALYWYRQSLGQGLEFLIYFQGNSAPDKSGLPSDRFSAERTGGSVSTLTIQRTQQEDSAVYLCASSLDAGGPDTQYFGPGTRLTVL.

CDR3 in amino acids: CASSETGYNEQFF. The DNA for the CDR3 is TGTGCCAGCAGCGAGACAGGGTACAATGAGCAGTTCTTC. The chain carries TRBV13 and TRBJ2-1; 7 nucleotides agree with TRBD1. Per germline, CDR1 PRHDT and CDR2 FYEKMQ (reference sequence). The CDR3 contains 13 residues. Trimming at V came to 5 bases and at J to 4 bases, leaving 2 bases not matched to a gene.

The V and J genes are TRBV13 and TRBJ1-4, with 10 bases aligning to TRBD1. Trimming cost V 4 bases and J 8 bases; bases outside gene matches: 13. Germline V gene sequence: CDR1 PRHDT, CDR2 FYEKMQ (reference sequence). The CDR3 consists of 17 residues. CDR3 sequence (DNA): TGTGCCAGCAGCTCAAAGACCGACAGGGGGCCGGGGGAAAAACTGTTTTTT. Protein sequence: CASSSKTDRGPGEKLFF. The full variable domain, its missing parts supplied by reference TRBV13 and TRBJ1-4, is AAGVIQSPRHLIKEKRETATLKCYPIPRHDTVYWYQQGPGQDPQFLISFYEKMQSDKGSIPDRFSAQQFSDYHSELNMSSLELGDSALYFCASSSKTDRGPGEKLFFGSGTQLSVL.

This clone was seen more than once but under ten times. The gene calls are TRBV5-1 and TRBJ2-1, with 7 bases matching TRBD2. Germline V gene sequence: CDR1 SGHRS, CDR2 YFSETQ. The CDR3 length is 15 residues. V gave up 1 base and J gave up 7 bases; unmatched junction bases: 8. In DNA, the CDR3 is TGCGCCAGCAGCTTGAGTACGCGGGAGACAAATGAGCAGTTCTTC. Its translation is CASSLSTRETNEQFF. Combining the CDR3 with reference TRBV5-1 and TRBJ2-1 gives the whole variable domain KAGVTQTPRYLIKTRGQQVTLSCSPISGHRSVSWYQQTPGQGLQFLFEYFSETQRNKGNFPGRFSGRQFSNSRSEMNVSTLELGDSALYLCASSLSTRETNEQFFGPGTRLTVL.

The chain carries TRBV12-1 and TRBJ1-4. TRBV12-1 is shown as a pseudogene. The CDR3 consists of 16 residues. CDR3 nucleotides: TGTGCCAGCAGCTCAATTGACTGGACAACTAATGAAAAACTGTTTTTT. It codes for CASSSIDWTTNEKLFF.

This clone occurred a few times. The J gene is TRBJ1-1, the V gene TRBV5-4, with 7 bases fitting TRBD1. The V gene's germline CDR1 is SGHNT and CDR2 YYREEE (reference sequence). Unmatched junction bases numbered 6, after V lost 9 bases and J lost 1 base. The CDR3 spans 13 residues. The CDR3 protein is CATNRGPNTEAFF. The CDR3 DNA reads as TGTGCCACCAACAGGGGCCCGAACACTGAAGCTTTCTTT.

V is TRBV4-2 and J is TRBJ1-2, with a weak D call TRBD1 (5 bases). Germline lookup yields CDR1 LGHNA and CDR2 YNFKEQ. CDR3 length: 16 amino acids. V was pared by 1 base and J by 0 bases, with 12 bases between. This CDR3 reads CASSQGGGGANYGYTF. The CDR3 nucleotides read TGTGCCAGCAGCCAAGGCGGGGGGGGAGCTAACTATGGCTACACCTTC.

The rearrangement joins TRBV4-2 to TRBJ2-3, with 9 bases that match TRBD2. The V gene's germline CDR1 is LGHNA and CDR2 YNFKEQ. The CDR3 totals 16 residues. V trimming: 6 bases; J trimming: 0 bases; junction bases outside the gene matches: 7. DNA for the CDR3: TGTGCCAGCAGTCTCCAAAGCGGGGGGAGCACAGATACGCAGTATTTT. Protein sequence: CASSLQSGGSTDTQYF.

The chain's CDR3 is CAISPTSLGNTIYF. The CDR3 DNA reads TGTGCCATCAGTCCGACATCCCTGGGAAACACCATATATTTT. The chain employs TRBV10-3 and TRBJ1-3, with D unresolved. This CDR3 has 14 residues. V lost 5 bases to trimming and J lost 4 bases, with 12 bases between them. CDR1 is ENHRY and CDR2 is SYGVKD in the germline V gene.

The table lists this clone with many counts. The V call is TRBV7-2, the J call TRBJ2-3, with D perhaps TRBD1 (6 bases). The length of the CDR3 is 16 residues. Looked up from germline, CDR1 is SGHTA and CDR2 is FQGNSA. Trimming removed 2 bases from V and 3 bases from J, with 15 bases in between. Here the CDR3 DNA reads TGTGCCAGCAGCTTAAGGTCGGACAGTCCGACAGATACGCAGTATTTT. The encoded protein is CASSLRSDSPTDTQYF.

J is TRBJ2-5 and V is TRBV2; maybe TRBD2 (5 bases). This CDR3 comprises 15 residues. V gave up 5 bases and J gave up 5 bases, with 18 bases separating them. Germline V gives CDR1 SNHLY, CDR2 FYNNEI. The CDR3 DNA reads TGTGCCAGCAGTAGGGTCGGGGTGGCGTGGGAGACCCAGTACTTC. Its translation is CASSRVGVAWETQYF.

The V call is TRBV7-6, the J call TRBJ2-1, with 7 positions matching TRBD1. This CDR3 has 16 amino acids. Trimming at V came to 4 bases and at J to 0 bases, leaving 6 bases not matched to a gene. CDR1 and CDR2 from the germline V gene are SGHVS and FNYEAQ. The CDR3 sequence: CASSSRGGISYNEQFF. The CDR3 nucleotides are TGTGCCAGCAGCTCCCGAGGGGGCATCTCCTACAATGAGCAGTTCTTC.

This rearrangement joins TRBV9 to TRBJ2-1, with 12 positions matching TRBD2. J gave up 8 bases and V 3 bases, and 21 bases lay outside the gene matches. Germline loops: CDR1 SGDLS, CDR2 YYNGEE. The CDR3 length is 20 residues. CDR3 sequence (DNA): TGTGCCAGCAGCGCCCCCTCCGGGACTAGCGGGTTTGAGAGTCGCGATGAGCAGTTCTTC. Encoded protein: CASSAPSGTSGFESRDEQFF.

This chain uses TRBV7-2 with TRBJ1-6; 9 nucleotides agree with TRBD1. Germline assignment: CDR1 SGHTA and CDR2 FQGNSA. CDR3 length: 15 residues. V was clipped by 6 bases and J by 8 bases; unmatched bases: 8. CDR3 in amino acids: CASSYQTGGDSPLHF. Here the CDR3 DNA reads TGTGCCAGCAGTTACCAGACAGGGGGGGATTCACCCCTCCACTTT.

V is TRBV2 and J is TRBJ2-3; D not resolved. The CDR3 is made up of 13 amino acids. V lost 2 bases to trimming and J lost 6 bases, with 9 bases between them. CDR1 is SNHLY and CDR2 is FYNNEI in the germline V gene. The CDR3 DNA follows: TGTGCCAGCAGTGAAAGAGTAGTGGATACGCAGTATTTT. It translates to CASSERVVDTQYF.